A selection of T cell receptor beta chains follows, all from one sample in a study of PD-1 blockade in classical Hodgkin lymphoma. Sequenced by immunoSEQ multiplex PCR; TCRdb stores in-frame clones only, minus some. The data hold some 45,000 clones, with roughly 90% observed a single time. The input for sequencing was peripheral blood mononuclear cells (PBMCs), taken at baseline. The receptor set was obtained from a human donor with classical Hodgkin lymphoma. Each CDR3 is given with its conserved first and last residue. The D gene is left open where the match is weak. Clone size is stated in some rows and not others, as once, few, many or a class when expanded.

d_call: -; clone_size: -; v_call: TRBV27; j_call: TRBJ1-1; cdr3_nt: TGTGCCAGCTCCGATAGGGGATGGGACACTGAAGCTTTCTTT; cdr3_aa: CASSDRGWDTEAFF
d_call: TRBD1; clone_size: -; v_call: TRBV7-2; j_call: TRBJ1-1; cdr3_nt: TGTGCCAGCAGCTTAGCCCAGGGGGCCGGGAACACTGAAGCTTTCTTT; cdr3_aa: CASSLAQGAGNTEAFF
d_call: -; clone_size: -; v_call: TRBV28; j_call: TRBJ2-2; cdr3_nt: TGTGCCAGCACCGGGGTGGGCCCTAACACCGGGGAGCTGTTTTTT; cdr3_aa: CASTGVGPNTGELFF
d_call: -; clone_size: once; v_call: TRBV29-1; j_call: TRBJ2-5; cdr3_nt: TGCAGCGTTGAAGGCCTAGGTCGGGAGACCCAGTACTTC; cdr3_aa: CSVEGLGRETQYF
d_call: -; clone_size: -; v_call: TRBV6-6; j_call: TRBJ2-7; cdr3_nt: TGTGCCAGCAGTTACGGAAATCAATTGTCGGGGGAGCAGTACTTC; cdr3_aa: CASSYGNQLSGEQYF
d_call: TRBD1; clone_size: -; v_call: TRBV28; j_call: TRBJ2-2; cdr3_nt: TGTGCCAGCAGGAAAACAGGGGGTGGCACCGGGGAGCTGTTTTTT; cdr3_aa: CASRKTGGGTGELFF
d_call: TRBD1; clone_size: once; v_call: TRBV11-2; j_call: TRBJ2-5; cdr3_nt: TGTGCCAGCAGCTCGACAGGGGGAACCCTACAAGAGACCCAGTACTTC; cdr3_aa: CASSSTGGTLQETQYF
d_call: -; clone_size: -; v_call: TRBV28; j_call: TRBJ2-7; cdr3_nt: TGTGCCAGCAGTTTATTCGACGGAGGGCTAGTCCTCTACGAGCAGTACTTC; cdr3_aa: CASSLFDGGLVLYEQYF
d_call: -; clone_size: -; v_call: TRBV6-5; j_call: TRBJ2-7; cdr3_nt: TGTGCCAGCAGTTCCCCGGGAGCTACCTACGAGCAGTACTTC; cdr3_aa: CASSSPGATYEQYF
d_call: -; clone_size: -; v_call: TRBV25-1; j_call: TRBJ1-5; cdr3_nt: TGTGCCAGCCTGTCGGCGGAGTTCCGGCAGCCCCAGCATTTT; cdr3_aa: CASLSAEFRQPQHF
d_call: TRBD2; clone_size: -; v_call: TRBV9; j_call: TRBJ2-2; cdr3_nt: TGTGCCAGCAGCTTCCCTGCTAGCGGGGGGACGAACACCGGGGAGCTGTTTTTT; cdr3_aa: CASSFPASGGTNTGELFF
d_call: TRBD1; clone_size: -; v_call: TRBV28; j_call: TRBJ1-5; cdr3_nt: TGTGCCAGCAGTCCGGACAGGGGGGATCAGCCCCAGCATTTT; cdr3_aa: CASSPDRGDQPQHF
d_call: TRBD2; clone_size: once; v_call: TRBV9; j_call: TRBJ2-5; cdr3_nt: TGTGCCAGCAGCGTAGAGCCAGCCGGGGGGGAAGAGACCCAGTACTTC; cdr3_aa: CASSVEPAGGEETQYF
d_call: TRBD1; clone_size: -; v_call: TRBV27; j_call: TRBJ2-4; cdr3_nt: TGTGCCAGCGGCGGACAGGGGGCCATTCAGTACTTC; cdr3_aa: CASGGQGAIQYF
d_call: -; clone_size: -; v_call: TRBV19; j_call: TRBJ1-5; cdr3_nt: TGTGCCAGTAGTAGGGGGCGCAGGAGCAATCAGCCCCAGCATTTT; cdr3_aa: CASSRGRRSNQPQHF
d_call: -; clone_size: -; v_call: TRBV9; j_call: TRBJ2-7; cdr3_nt: TGTGCCAGCAGCGTATTGCCGTCGGTTAGCGCCTACGAGCAGTACTTC; cdr3_aa: CASSVLPSVSAYEQYF
d_call: -; clone_size: few; v_call: TRBV4-2; j_call: TRBJ1-6; cdr3_nt: TGTGCCAGCAGCCAAGGTCTGGCCTTAAAGTCACCCCTCCACTTT; cdr3_aa: CASSQGLALKSPLHF
d_call: TRBD1; clone_size: -; v_call: TRBV7-9; j_call: TRBJ1-6; cdr3_nt: TGTGCCAGCAGCCCAGGGGGGGTCCCCTATAATTCACCCCTCCACTTT; cdr3_aa: CASSPGGVPYNSPLHF
d_call: -; clone_size: -; v_call: TRBV14; j_call: TRBJ1-1; cdr3_nt: TGTGCCAGCAGCCTCACTCCGGGCGGTCTGGGCACTGAAGCTTTCTTT; cdr3_aa: CASSLTPGGLGTEAFF
d_call: -; clone_size: few; v_call: TRBV28; j_call: TRBJ2-5; cdr3_nt: TGTGCCAGCAGTATTACAACGTACCAAGAGACCCAGTACTTC; cdr3_aa: CASSITTYQETQYF
d_call: -; clone_size: -; v_call: TRBV14; j_call: TRBJ1-6; cdr3_nt: TGTGCCAGCAGCCAAGAATTAAGGTCCTTCCATTCACCCCTCCACTTT; cdr3_aa: CASSQELRSFHSPLHF
d_call: TRBD2; clone_size: -; v_call: TRBV6-1; j_call: TRBJ2-1; cdr3_nt: TGTGCCAGCAGTGACAGTGGCGGGAGGCTCGCCAATGAGCAGTTCTTC; cdr3_aa: CASSDSGGRLANEQFF
d_call: -; clone_size: -; v_call: TRBV5-1; j_call: TRBJ2-3; cdr3_nt: TGCGCCAGCAGCTTGGGGCGGAGGCGGGATACGCAGTATTTT; cdr3_aa: CASSLGRRRDTQYF
d_call: -; clone_size: -; v_call: TRBV15; j_call: TRBJ1-4; cdr3_nt: TGTGCCACCAGCAGAGAGCAGGACAGTCTTAATGAAAAACTGTTTTTT; cdr3_aa: CATSREQDSLNEKLFF
d_call: -; clone_size: -; v_call: TRBV5-4; j_call: TRBJ1-1; cdr3_nt: TGTGCCAGCAGCCTCAGGGGATCGTCCACTGAAGCTTTCTTT; cdr3_aa: CASSLRGSSTEAFF
d_call: -; clone_size: -; v_call: TRBV20-1; j_call: TRBJ1-2; cdr3_nt: TGCAGTGCTAGTTCCTCTGCTAGCTACACCTTC; cdr3_aa: CSASSSASYTF
d_call: TRBD1; clone_size: -; v_call: TRBV27; j_call: TRBJ2-1; cdr3_nt: TGTGCCAGCAGTCCAGACAGGGTCTACAATGAGCAGTTCTTC; cdr3_aa: CASSPDRVYNEQFF
d_call: TRBD2; clone_size: -; v_call: TRBV7-3; j_call: TRBJ2-1; cdr3_nt: TGTGCCAGCAGCTTAGGTACTAGCGGGAGTTTCTACAATGAGCAGTTCTTC; cdr3_aa: CASSLGTSGSFYNEQFF
d_call: -; clone_size: -; v_call: TRBV7-9; j_call: TRBJ2-7; cdr3_nt: TGTGCCAGCAGCTTAGATAATTACGAGCAGTACTTC; cdr3_aa: CASSLDNYEQYF
d_call: -; clone_size: -; v_call: TRBV19; j_call: TRBJ2-2; cdr3_nt: TGTGCCAGTAGTATAAGCCCAGGGGGGGTCGGGGAGCTGTTTTTT; cdr3_aa: CASSISPGGVGELFF
d_call: -; clone_size: -; v_call: TRBV14; j_call: TRBJ2-3; cdr3_nt: TGTGCCAGCAGCCCTGGGGCAGCTTCCACAGATACGCAGTATTTT; cdr3_aa: CASSPGAASTDTQYF
d_call: TRBD2; clone_size: -; v_call: TRBV4-2; j_call: TRBJ2-5; cdr3_nt: TGTGCCAGCAGCCAAATCGCGGGACTAGGAGAGACCCAGTACTTC; cdr3_aa: CASSQIAGLGETQYF
d_call: -; clone_size: -; v_call: TRBV6-5; j_call: TRBJ2-3; cdr3_nt: TGTGCCAGCACCACGAGGATGGGAGGAGATACGCAGTATTTT; cdr3_aa: CASTTRMGGDTQYF
d_call: -; clone_size: once; v_call: TRBV6-5; j_call: TRBJ2-5; cdr3_nt: TGTGCCAGCAGTTACTCGGTATTTTCGCAAGAGACCCAGTACTTC; cdr3_aa: CASSYSVFSQETQYF
d_call: -; clone_size: -; v_call: TRBV2; j_call: TRBJ2-3; cdr3_nt: TGTGCCAGCAGGTACCCTAGCTTAATGGGAAGCACAGATACGCAGTATTTT; cdr3_aa: CASRYPSLMGSTDTQYF
d_call: -; clone_size: -; v_call: TRBV11-3; j_call: TRBJ1-1; cdr3_nt: TGTGCCAGCAGCCCGGGGGGGGGTAACACTGAAGCTTTCTTT; cdr3_aa: CASSPGGGNTEAFF
d_call: -; clone_size: -; v_call: TRBV4-2; j_call: TRBJ2-2; cdr3_nt: TGTGCCAGCAGCCAAGGTAGCGCGAGCACCGGGGAGCTGTTTTTT; cdr3_aa: CASSQGSASTGELFF
d_call: -; clone_size: -; v_call: TRBV7-2; j_call: TRBJ2-7; cdr3_nt: TGTGCCAGCAGCCACCCATCCTACGAGCAGTACTTC; cdr3_aa: CASSHPSYEQYF
d_call: -; clone_size: once; v_call: TRBV5-6; j_call: TRBJ2-7; cdr3_nt: TGTGCCAGCACTCAGGGCTACGAGCAGTACTTC; cdr3_aa: CASTQGYEQYF
d_call: -; clone_size: -; v_call: TRBV6-1; j_call: TRBJ2-7; cdr3_nt: TGTGCCGCGAAACCACGGGACGGCTACGAGCAGTACTTC; cdr3_aa: CAAKPRDGYEQYF
d_call: TRBD1; clone_size: -; v_call: TRBV4-1; j_call: TRBJ2-7; cdr3_nt: TGCGCCAGCAGTCTAAGCAGGGACAGGGCTCACGAGCAGTACTTC; cdr3_aa: CASSLSRDRAHEQYF
d_call: -; clone_size: once; v_call: TRBV19; j_call: TRBJ1-1; cdr3_nt: TGTGCCAGTAGTATCAATCCGCGCAGGCCGAACACTGAAGCTTTCTTT; cdr3_aa: CASSINPRRPNTEAFF
d_call: -; clone_size: -; v_call: TRBV9; j_call: TRBJ1-1; cdr3_nt: TGTGCCAGCAGCGTAGCTCTAAACACTGAAGCTTTCTTT; cdr3_aa: CASSVALNTEAFF
d_call: -; clone_size: -; v_call: TRBV28; j_call: TRBJ2-7; cdr3_nt: TGTGCCAGCAGTTTTTTCGGGGCGAGCTCCTACGAGCAGTACTTC; cdr3_aa: CASSFFGASSYEQYF
d_call: -; clone_size: -; v_call: TRBV5-1; j_call: TRBJ2-5; cdr3_nt: TGCGCCAGCTGTCTATGGCTTCAAGAGACCCAGTACTTC; cdr3_aa: CASCLWLQETQYF
d_call: -; clone_size: -; v_call: TRBV9; j_call: TRBJ2-7; cdr3_nt: TGTGCCAGCAGCGTGGGGGGACCAAACTCCTACGAGCAGTACTTC; cdr3_aa: CASSVGGPNSYEQYF
d_call: -; clone_size: once; v_call: TRBV5-1; j_call: TRBJ2-3; cdr3_nt: TGCGCCAGCAGCTTGGACCTACTAGTTTCGCAGTATTTT; cdr3_aa: CASSLDLLVSQYF
d_call: TRBD2; clone_size: -; v_call: TRBV28; j_call: TRBJ2-1; cdr3_nt: TGTGCCAGCAGTCCTAGCGGGGGTACGGTTTGGGAGCAGTTCTTC; cdr3_aa: CASSPSGGTVWEQFF
d_call: -; clone_size: -; v_call: TRBV28; j_call: TRBJ2-1; cdr3_nt: TGTGCCAGCAGTTTATCCACAGACAATGAGCAGTTCTTC; cdr3_aa: CASSLSTDNEQFF
d_call: -; clone_size: once; v_call: TRBV7-9; j_call: TRBJ2-1; cdr3_nt: TGTGCCAGCATCCCAAGGGGGGAGTCCTACAATGAGCAGTTCTTC; cdr3_aa: CASIPRGESYNEQFF
d_call: TRBD2; clone_size: -; v_call: TRBV9; j_call: TRBJ2-5; cdr3_nt: TGTGCCAGCAGCCTGGGGACTAACACGGTTCAAGAGACCCAGTACTTC; cdr3_aa: CASSLGTNTVQETQYF